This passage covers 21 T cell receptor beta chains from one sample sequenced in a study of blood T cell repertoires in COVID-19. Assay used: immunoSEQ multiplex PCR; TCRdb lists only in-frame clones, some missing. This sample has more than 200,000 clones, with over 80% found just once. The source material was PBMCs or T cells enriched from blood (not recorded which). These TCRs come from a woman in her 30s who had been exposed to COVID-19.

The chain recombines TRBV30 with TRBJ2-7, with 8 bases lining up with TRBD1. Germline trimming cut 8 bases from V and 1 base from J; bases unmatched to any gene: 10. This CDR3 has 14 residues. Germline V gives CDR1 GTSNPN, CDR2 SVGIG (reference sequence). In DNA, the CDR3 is TGTGCCCTATGGGCGACAGGGGCTTCCTACGAGCAGTACTTC. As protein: CALWATGASYEQYF.

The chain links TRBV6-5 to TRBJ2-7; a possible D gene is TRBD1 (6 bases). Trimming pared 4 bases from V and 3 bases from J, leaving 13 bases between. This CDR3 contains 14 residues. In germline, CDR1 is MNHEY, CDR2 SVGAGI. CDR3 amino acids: CASSLQGLNYEQYF. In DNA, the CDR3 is TGTGCCAGCAGTTTGCAGGGGTTAAACTACGAGCAGTACTTC.

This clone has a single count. The CDR3 region has the DNA TGTGCCAGCTCACCGGCGGGAGGGGCCTCCTACAATGAGCAGTTCTTC. This sequence encodes CASSPAGGASYNEQFF. The V and J genes are TRBV18 and TRBJ2-1, with 9 bases that match TRBD2. V gave up 3 bases and J gave up 0 bases; unmatched junction bases: 3. This CDR3 spans 16 amino acids. CDR1 and CDR2 from the germline V gene are KGHSH and LQKENI.

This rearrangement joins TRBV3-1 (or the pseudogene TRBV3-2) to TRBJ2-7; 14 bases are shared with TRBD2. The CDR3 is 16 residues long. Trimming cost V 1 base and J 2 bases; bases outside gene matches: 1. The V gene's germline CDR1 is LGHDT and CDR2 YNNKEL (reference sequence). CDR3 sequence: CASSQGLAGGPYEQYF. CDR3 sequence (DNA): TGTGCCAGCAGCCAAGGACTAGCGGGAGGGCCCTACGAGCAGTACTTC.

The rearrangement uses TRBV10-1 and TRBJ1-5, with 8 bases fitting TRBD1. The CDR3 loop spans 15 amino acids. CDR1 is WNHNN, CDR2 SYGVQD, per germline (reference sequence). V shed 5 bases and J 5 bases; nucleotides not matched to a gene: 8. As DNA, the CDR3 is TGCGCCAGCAGTCCTGGACAGGGTTGGCATCAGCCCCAGCATTTT. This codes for CASSPGQGWHQPQHF.

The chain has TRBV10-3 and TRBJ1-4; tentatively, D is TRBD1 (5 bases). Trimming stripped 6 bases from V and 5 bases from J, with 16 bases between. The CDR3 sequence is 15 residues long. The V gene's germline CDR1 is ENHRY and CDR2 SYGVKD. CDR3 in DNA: TGTGCCATCAGCCTAACGGGGGGAGGAAATGAAAAACTGTTTTTT. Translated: CAISLTGGGNEKLFF.

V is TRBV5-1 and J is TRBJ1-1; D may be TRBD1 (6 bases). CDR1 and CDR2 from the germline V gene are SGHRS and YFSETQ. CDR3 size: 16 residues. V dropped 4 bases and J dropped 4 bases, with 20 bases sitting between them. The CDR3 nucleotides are TGCGCCAGCAGCCCCGGAAAGAGGGGGAAGGGCACTGAAGCTTTCTTT. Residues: CASSPGKRGKGTEAFF.

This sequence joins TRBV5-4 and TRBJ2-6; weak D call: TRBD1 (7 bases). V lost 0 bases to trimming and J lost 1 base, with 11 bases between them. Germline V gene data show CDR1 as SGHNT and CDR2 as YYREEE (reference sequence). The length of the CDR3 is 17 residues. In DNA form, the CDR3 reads TGTGCCAGCAGCTTGGGGAGGGGGCGGTCTGGGGCCAACGTCCTGACTTTC. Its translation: CASSLGRGRSGANVLTF.

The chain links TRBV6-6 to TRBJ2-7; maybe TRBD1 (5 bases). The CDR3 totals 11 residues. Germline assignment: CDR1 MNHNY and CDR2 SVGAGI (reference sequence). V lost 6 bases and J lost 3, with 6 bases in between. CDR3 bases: TGTGCCAGCAGACAGGTCTACGAGCAGTACTTC. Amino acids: CASRQVYEQYF.

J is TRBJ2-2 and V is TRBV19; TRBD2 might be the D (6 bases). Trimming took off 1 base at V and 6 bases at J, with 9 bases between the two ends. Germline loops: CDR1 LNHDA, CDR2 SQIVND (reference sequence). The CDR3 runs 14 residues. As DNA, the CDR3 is TGTGCCAGTAGTATAGGTTGGGACTCCGGGGAGCTGTTTTTT. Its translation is CASSIGWDSGELFF.

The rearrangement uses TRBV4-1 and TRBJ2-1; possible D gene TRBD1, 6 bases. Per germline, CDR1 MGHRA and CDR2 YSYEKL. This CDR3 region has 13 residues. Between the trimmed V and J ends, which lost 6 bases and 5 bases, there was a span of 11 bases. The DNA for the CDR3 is TGCGCCAGCAGTCGGAGGACAGACAATGAGCAGTTCTTC. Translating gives CASSRRTDNEQFF.

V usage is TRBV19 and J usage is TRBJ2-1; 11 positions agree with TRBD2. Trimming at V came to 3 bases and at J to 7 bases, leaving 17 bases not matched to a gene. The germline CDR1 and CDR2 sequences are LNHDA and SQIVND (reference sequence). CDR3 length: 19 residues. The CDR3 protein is CASSIRDGRTSGFGNEQFF. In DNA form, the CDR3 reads TGTGCCAGTAGTATCCGGGACGGTCGGACTAGCGGGTTTGGAAATGAGCAGTTCTTC. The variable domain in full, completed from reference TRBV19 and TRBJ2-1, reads DGGITQSPKYLFRKEGQNVTLSCEQNLNHDAMYWYRQDPGQGLRLIYYSQIVNDFQKGDIAEGYSVSREKKESFPLTVTSAQKNPTAFYLCASSIRDGRTSGFGNEQFFGPGTRLTVL.

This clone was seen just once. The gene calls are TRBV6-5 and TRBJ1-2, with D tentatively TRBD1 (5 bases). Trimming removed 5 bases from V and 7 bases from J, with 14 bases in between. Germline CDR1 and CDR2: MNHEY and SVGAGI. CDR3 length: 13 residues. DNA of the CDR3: TGTGCCAGCAGTCCTCGGGGGGGTTTTGGCTACACCTTC. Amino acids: CASSPRGGFGYTF.

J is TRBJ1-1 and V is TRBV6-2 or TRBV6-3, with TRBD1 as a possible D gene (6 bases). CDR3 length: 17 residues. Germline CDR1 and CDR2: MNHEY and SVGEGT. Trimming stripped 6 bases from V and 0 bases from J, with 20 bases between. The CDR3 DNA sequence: TGTGCCAGCAGCCGCCTACGGGGAGGGGGATTGAACACTGAAGCTTTCTTT. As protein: CASSRLRGGGLNTEAFF.

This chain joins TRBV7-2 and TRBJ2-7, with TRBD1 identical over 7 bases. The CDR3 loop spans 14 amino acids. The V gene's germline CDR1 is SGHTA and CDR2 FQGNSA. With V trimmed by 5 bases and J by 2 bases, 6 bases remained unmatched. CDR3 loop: CASSVRQGPYEQYF. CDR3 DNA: TGTGCCAGCAGCGTCCGACAGGGTCCCTACGAGCAGTACTTC.

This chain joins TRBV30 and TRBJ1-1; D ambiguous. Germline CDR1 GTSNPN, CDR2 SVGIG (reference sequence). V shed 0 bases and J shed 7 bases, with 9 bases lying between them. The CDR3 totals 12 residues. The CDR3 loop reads CAWSVSVFEAFF. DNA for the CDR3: TGTGCCTGGAGTGTTTCGGTGTTTGAAGCTTTCTTT.

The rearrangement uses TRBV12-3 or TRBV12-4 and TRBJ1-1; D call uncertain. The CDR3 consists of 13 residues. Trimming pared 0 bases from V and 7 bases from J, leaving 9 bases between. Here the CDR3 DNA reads TGTGCCAGCAGTTTAGCCAGGTCCAGTGAAGCTTTCTTT. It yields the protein CASSLARSSEAFF.

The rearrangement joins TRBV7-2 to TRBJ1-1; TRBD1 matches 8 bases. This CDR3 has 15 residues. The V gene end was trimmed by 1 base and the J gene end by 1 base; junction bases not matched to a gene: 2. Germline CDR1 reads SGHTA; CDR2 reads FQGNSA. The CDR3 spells CASSLVGTGNTEAFF. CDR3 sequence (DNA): TGTGCCAGCAGCTTAGTTGGGACAGGGAACACTGAAGCTTTCTTT.

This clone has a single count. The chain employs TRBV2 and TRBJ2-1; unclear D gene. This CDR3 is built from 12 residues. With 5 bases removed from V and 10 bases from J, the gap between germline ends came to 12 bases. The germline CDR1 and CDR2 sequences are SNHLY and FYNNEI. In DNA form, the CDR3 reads TGTGCCAGCAGTCCTCTAGGATGGGAGCAGTTCTTC. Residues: CASSPLGWEQFF.

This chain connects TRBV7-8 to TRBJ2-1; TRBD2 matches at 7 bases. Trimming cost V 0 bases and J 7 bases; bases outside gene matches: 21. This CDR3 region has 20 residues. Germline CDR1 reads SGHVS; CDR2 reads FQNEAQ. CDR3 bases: TGTGCCAGCAGCTTAGCGTTGGAGGCGCGGGAGTTAATCCGAAAAAATGAGCAGTTCTTC. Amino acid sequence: CASSLALEARELIRKNEQFF.

CDR3 protein: CASSLVPRENYGYTF. The CDR3 DNA reads TGCGCCAGCAGCTTGGTCCCACGTGAGAACTATGGCTACACCTTC. The V gene is TRBV5-1, the J gene TRBJ1-2; D remains unclear. CDR1 SGHRS and CDR2 YFSETQ come from the germline V gene. The CDR3 is 15 residues long. With 0 bases removed from V and 2 bases from J, the gap between germline ends came to 11 bases.